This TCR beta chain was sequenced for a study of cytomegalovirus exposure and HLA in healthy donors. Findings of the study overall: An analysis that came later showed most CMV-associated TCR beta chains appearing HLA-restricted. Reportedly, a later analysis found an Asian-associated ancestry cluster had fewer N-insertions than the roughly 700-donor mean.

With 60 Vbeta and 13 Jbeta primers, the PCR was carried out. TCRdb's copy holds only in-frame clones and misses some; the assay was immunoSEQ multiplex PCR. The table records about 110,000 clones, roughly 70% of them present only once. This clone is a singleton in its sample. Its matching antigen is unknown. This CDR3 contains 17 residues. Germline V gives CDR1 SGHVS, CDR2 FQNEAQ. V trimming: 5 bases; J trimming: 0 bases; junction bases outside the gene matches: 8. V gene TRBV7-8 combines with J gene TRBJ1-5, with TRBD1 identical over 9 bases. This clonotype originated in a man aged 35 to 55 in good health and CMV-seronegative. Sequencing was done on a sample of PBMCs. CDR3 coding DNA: TGTGCCAGCAGCGCCGGGACAGGGATCTATAGCAATCAGCCCCAGCATTTT. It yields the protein CASSAGTGIYSNQPQHF. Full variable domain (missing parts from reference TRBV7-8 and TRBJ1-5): GAGVSQSPRYKVAKRGQDVALRCDPISGHVSLFWYQQALGQGPEFLTYFQNEAQLDKSGLPSDRFFAERPEGSVSTLKIQRTQQEDSAVYLCASSAGTGIYSNQPQHFGDGTRLSIL.